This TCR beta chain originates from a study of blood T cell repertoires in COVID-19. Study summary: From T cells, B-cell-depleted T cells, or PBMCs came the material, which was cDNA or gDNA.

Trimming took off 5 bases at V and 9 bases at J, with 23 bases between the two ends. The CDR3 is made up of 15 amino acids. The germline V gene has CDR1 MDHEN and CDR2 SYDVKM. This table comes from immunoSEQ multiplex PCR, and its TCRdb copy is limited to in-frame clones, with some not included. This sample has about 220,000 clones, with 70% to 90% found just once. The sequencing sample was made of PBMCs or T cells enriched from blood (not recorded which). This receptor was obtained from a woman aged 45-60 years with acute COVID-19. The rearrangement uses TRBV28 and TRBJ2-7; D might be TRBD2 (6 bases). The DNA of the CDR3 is TGTGCCAGCAGTCGTTACCCTACCCACGGACTATGGCAGTACTTC. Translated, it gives CASSRYPTHGLWQYF.